The 15 T cell receptor beta chains below come from one sample, sequenced in a study of blood T cell repertoires in COVID-19. Libraries were prepared by immunoSEQ multiplex PCR; TCRdb keeps only in-frame clonotypes and omits some of them. The sample has about 250,000 clones; 87% are singletons. Sequencing input: peripheral blood. Receptors originate from a man aged 18 to 29 with active or convalescent COVID-19.

The chain recombines TRBV18 with TRBJ2-7; 9 bases map to TRBD1. Germline CDR1 is KGHSH and CDR2 is LQKENI. This CDR3 region has 13 residues. V dropped 3 bases and J dropped 6; count of bases not matched to a gene: 3. CDR3 region: CASSPGQGVEQYF. CDR3 bases: TGTGCCAGCTCACCGGGACAGGGCGTCGAGCAGTACTTC.

The CDR3 coding sequence is TGTGCCAGCAGCTTTACCCCTGGGACAGGCGAACAGTACTTC. Translation: CASSFTPGTGEQYF. This chain links TRBV7-8 with TRBJ2-7; 8 bases match TRBD1. The CDR3 totals 14 residues. The germline V gene encodes CDR1 SGHVS and CDR2 FQNEAQ. Trimming at V came to 3 bases and at J to 10 bases, leaving 11 bases not matched to a gene.

The chain employs TRBV5-6 and TRBJ1-2, with D perhaps TRBD1 (5 bases). V shed 3 bases and J shed 5 bases, with 14 bases lying between them. The CDR3 has 14 amino acids. Germline V CDR1 and CDR2: SGHDT, YYEEEE. DNA of the CDR3: TGTGCCAGCAGCTATCCCGGGGGAGGATATGGCTACACCTTC. The encoded protein is CASSYPGGGYGYTF.

This chain uses TRBV29-1 with TRBJ2-3; D possibly corresponds to TRBD2 (6 bases). Germline values: CDR1 SQVTM, CDR2 ANQGSEA. V lost 7 bases and J lost 0, with 11 bases in between. The CDR3 runs 13 residues. The CDR3 here is CSGTGGSTDTQYF. In DNA, the CDR3 is TGCAGCGGGACCGGGGGAAGCACAGATACGCAGTATTTT.

The chain links TRBV5-1 to TRBJ2-7; 9 nucleotides agree with TRBD1. Germline CDR1 reads SGHRS; CDR2 reads YFSETQ. The CDR3 extends over 17 amino acids. The V gene end was trimmed by 4 bases and the J gene end by 2 bases; junction bases not matched to a gene: 13. CDR3 DNA sequence: TGCGCCAGCAGCGGGGGACAGGGCCTACTCCTAACCTACGAGCAGTACTTC. The encoded protein is CASSGGQGLLLTYEQYF.

The V and J genes are TRBV4-3 and TRBJ1-1; D is undetermined. This CDR3 region has 12 residues. V was pared by 4 bases and J by 5 bases, with 8 bases between. Germline V lookup: CDR1 LGHNA, CDR2 YSLEER. The DNA for the CDR3 is TGCGCCAGCAGCCTTTCCGGGACTGAAGCTTTCTTT. Its protein product is CASSLSGTEAFF.

Details on this clone: A read error may produce the germline difference seen at one junction end. The chain is built from TRBV7-7 and TRBJ2-1, with D possibly matching TRBD2 (5 bases). CDR3 size: 15 residues. The germline CDR1 and CDR2 sequences are SSHAT and FNYEAQ (reference sequence). In DNA, the CDR3 is TGTGCTAGCAGCTTAAAGTTAGGGAGTGGCAATGAGCAGTTCTTC. This sequence encodes CASSLKLGSGNEQFF. Using reference TRBV7-7 and TRBJ2-1 for the parts outside the CDR3, the full variable domain is GAGVSQSPRYKVTKRGQDVTLRCDPISSHATLYWYQQALGQGPEFLTYFNYEAQPDKSGLPSDRFSAERPEGSISTLTIQRTEQRDSAMYRCASSLKLGSGNEQFFGPGTRLTVL.

The CDR3 DNA is TGTGCCAGCAGCGACGGGTGGAACACTGAAGCTTTCTTT. The encoded protein is CASSDGWNTEAFF. V usage is TRBV7-8 and J usage is TRBJ1-1; D gene uncertain. The V end was cut by 5 bases, the J end by 1 base, with 8 bases between. Germline CDR1 and CDR2: SGHVS and FQNEAQ. This CDR3 comprises 13 residues. The entire variable domain, with the rest obtained from reference TRBV7-8 and TRBJ1-1, is as follows: GAGVSQSPRYKVAKRGQDVALRCDPISGHVSLFWYQQALGQGPEFLTYFQNEAQLDKSGLPSDRFFAERPEGSVSTLKIQRTQQEDSAVYLCASSDGWNTEAFFGQGTRLTVV.

The chain is built from TRBV5-1 and TRBJ1-5; 10 bases fit TRBD1. The V gene end was trimmed by 4 bases and the J gene end by 0 bases; junction bases not matched to a gene: 7. The germline V gene encodes CDR1 SGHRS and CDR2 YFSETQ. The CDR3 covers 17 residues. CDR3 DNA sequence: TGCGCCAGCAGCCCGGGACAGGGGACATATAGCAATCAGCCCCAGCATTTT. It encodes CASSPGQGTYSNQPQHF. Full variable domain (rest looked up from reference TRBV5-1 and TRBJ1-5): KAGVTQTPRYLIKTRGQQVTLSCSPISGHRSVSWYQQTPGQGLQFLFEYFSETQRNKGNFPGRFSGRQFSNSRSEMNVSTLELGDSALYLCASSPGQGTYSNQPQHFGDGTRLSIL.

The chain combines TRBV2 with TRBJ1-1, with D perhaps TRBD1 (5 bases). The CDR3 covers 14 residues. V was trimmed by 6 bases and J by 4 bases, leaving 15 bases between them. Germline CDR1 reads SNHLY; CDR2 reads FYNNEI. CDR3 amino acids: CASRSLTDSTEAFF. The DNA for the CDR3 is TGTGCCAGCAGGAGCCTGACAGACTCCACTGAAGCTTTCTTT.

This clone was seen a single time. The chain carries TRBV6-4 and TRBJ1-1; maybe TRBD1 (5 bases). Trimming removed 6 bases from V and 3 bases from J, with 14 bases in between. Looked up from germline, CDR1 is MRHNA and CDR2 is SNTAGT. CDR3 length: 14 residues. CDR3 region: CASRLTAGDTEAFF. The DNA of the CDR3 is TGTGCCAGCAGATTGACAGCTGGGGACACTGAAGCTTTCTTT.

The chain is built from TRBV19 and TRBJ1-3, with 7 bases matching TRBD1. This CDR3 comprises 15 residues. From germline, CDR1 is LNHDA and CDR2 SQIVND (reference sequence). V shed 7 bases, J shed 2 bases, and the junction held 8 bases outside the gene matches. In nucleotides, the CDR3 is TGTGCCAGTACCCCCTGGACAGGAACTGGAAACACCATATATTTT. It is translated as CASTPWTGTGNTIYF.

The chain couples TRBV19 to TRBJ2-1, with TRBD1 identical over 8 bases. V was pared by 0 bases and J by 11 bases, with 12 bases of the junction left unmatched. The CDR3 extends over 16 amino acids. Per germline, CDR1 LNHDA and CDR2 SQIVND (reference sequence). The CDR3 loop reads CASSIDTGQVGYKQFF. The CDR3 bases are TGTGCCAGTAGTATAGATACGGGACAGGTGGGGTACAAGCAGTTCTTC.

J is TRBJ2-3 and V is TRBV6-5; 7 bases align to TRBD2. Germline V gives CDR1 MNHEY, CDR2 SVGAGI. The J segment lost 1 base and the V segment lost 4 bases, leaving 8 bases of the junction unmatched. The CDR3 is 16 amino acids. The CDR3 DNA reads as TGTGCCAGCAGTTGGGGCGGGAGCCGTGGCACAGATACGCAGTATTTT. Protein: CASSWGGSRGTDTQYF.

J is TRBJ1-1 and V is TRBV10-2; 8 nucleotides agree with TRBD1. V trimming: 0 bases; J trimming: 4 bases; junction bases outside the gene matches: 1. The CDR3 covers 14 residues. Germline V gene lookup returns CDR1 WSHSY and CDR2 SAAADI. CDR3 sequence: CASSESTGGTEAFF. DNA of the CDR3: TGCGCCAGCAGTGAGTCCACAGGGGGCACTGAAGCTTTCTTT.